The clone carrying this T cell receptor (beta chain) has only a few counts. Its antigen is as yet unknown. Germline V CDR1 and CDR2: MNHEY, SVGAGI. V lost 5 bases, J lost 2 bases, and 9 bases lay in between. The CDR3 extends over 13 amino acids. TCRdb used MiXCR to reprocess the 5' RACE reads, holding one entry per CDR3 protein. The table lists roughly 110,000 distinct CDR3 sequences, approximately 15% of them singletons. The data stem from a study of T-cell memory formation after mild COVID-19. Study details: TCR clusters were mostly donor specific. Study results and caveats: Pre-infection memory carried some responding clones, suggesting that cross-reactive memory joined.

This receptor was taken from a man aged 18 to 29 who had mild COVID-19 (a few samples of this study predate the infection). Cell type and time point are not known. J is TRBJ1-1 and V is TRBV6-5; D unclear. The sample comprised PBMCs or a T cell subset sorted from them (not recorded which). CDR3 sequence: CASSHGRNTEAFF. CDR3 bases: TGTGCCAGCAGTCACGGGCGTAACACTGAAGCTTTCTTT.